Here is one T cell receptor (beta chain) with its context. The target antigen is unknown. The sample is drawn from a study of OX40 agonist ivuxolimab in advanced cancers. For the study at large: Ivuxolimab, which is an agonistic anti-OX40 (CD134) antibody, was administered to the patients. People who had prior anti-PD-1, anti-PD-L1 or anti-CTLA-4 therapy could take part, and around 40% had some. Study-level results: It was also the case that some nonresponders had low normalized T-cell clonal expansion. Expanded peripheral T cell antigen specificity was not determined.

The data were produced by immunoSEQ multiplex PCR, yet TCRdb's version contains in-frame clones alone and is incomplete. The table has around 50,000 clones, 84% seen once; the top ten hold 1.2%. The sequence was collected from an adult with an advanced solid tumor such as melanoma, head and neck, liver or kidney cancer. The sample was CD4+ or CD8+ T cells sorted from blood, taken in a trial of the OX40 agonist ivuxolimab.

CDR3 bases: TGTGCCAGCAGAGGACAGGGGGGTCAGCCCCAGCATTTT. It codes for CASRGQGGQPQHF. This chain links TRBV6-5 with TRBJ1-5; 10 bases match TRBD1. The germline CDR1 and CDR2 sequences are MNHEY and SVGAGI. CDR3 length equals 13 residues. With V trimmed by 6 bases and J by 6 bases, 2 bases remained unmatched.